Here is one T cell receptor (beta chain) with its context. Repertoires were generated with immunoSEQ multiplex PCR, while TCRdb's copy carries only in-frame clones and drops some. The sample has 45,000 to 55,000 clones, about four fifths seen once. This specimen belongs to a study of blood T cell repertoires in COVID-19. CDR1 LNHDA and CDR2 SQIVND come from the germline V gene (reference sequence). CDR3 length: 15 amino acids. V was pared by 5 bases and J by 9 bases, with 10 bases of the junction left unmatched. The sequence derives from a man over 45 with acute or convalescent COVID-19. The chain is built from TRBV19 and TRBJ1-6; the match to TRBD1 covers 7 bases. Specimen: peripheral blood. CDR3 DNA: TGTGCCAGTAGTGTCTCCGGGACAGCCTTTTCACCCCTCCACTTT. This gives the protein CASSVSGTAFSPLHF.